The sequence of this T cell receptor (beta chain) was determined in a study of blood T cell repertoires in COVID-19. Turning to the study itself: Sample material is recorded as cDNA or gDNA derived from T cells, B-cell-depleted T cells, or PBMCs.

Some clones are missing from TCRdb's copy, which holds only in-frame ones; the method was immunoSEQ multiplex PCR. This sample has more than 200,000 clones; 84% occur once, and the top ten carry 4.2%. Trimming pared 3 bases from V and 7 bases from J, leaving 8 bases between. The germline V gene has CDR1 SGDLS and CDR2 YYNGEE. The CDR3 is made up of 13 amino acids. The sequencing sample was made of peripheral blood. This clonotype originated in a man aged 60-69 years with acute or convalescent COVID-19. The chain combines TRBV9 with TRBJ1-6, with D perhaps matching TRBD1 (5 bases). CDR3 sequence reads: CASSETANSPLHF. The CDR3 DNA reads TGTGCCAGCAGCGAGACAGCCAATTCACCCCTCCACTTT.